This is a list of T cell receptor beta chains from one sample in a study of shared clonotypes between healthy human individuals. Method: immunoSEQ multiplex PCR; TCRdb's copy keeps in-frame clones and lacks some. The table shows approximately 2,200,000 clones, with about 93% occurring only once. The specimen sequenced was naive CD8+ T cells from PBMCs. The receptors were sampled from a man between 18 and 29 years old in good health. Some clones in this sample may be carry-over from other donors' samples. Both conserved end residues are part of each CDR3. D genes are given only for firm matches. Rows may omit the clone size; those that give it use once, few, many or a size class.

D gene: -; V gene: TRBV15; J gene: TRBJ2-7; clone size: -; CDR3 DNA: TGTGCCACCAGCAGGCGACTAGGCTACGAGCAGTACTTC; CDR3 protein: CATSRRLGYEQYF
D gene: TRBD2; V gene: TRBV5-1; J gene: TRBJ2-1; clone size: -; CDR3 DNA: TGCGCCAGCAGCTTGATCTTAGCGGGAGGGAGGTTCTTC; CDR3 protein: CASSLILAGGRFF
D gene: -; V gene: TRBV6-5; J gene: TRBJ1-2; clone size: -; CDR3 DNA: TGTGCCAGCAGTTACGATTCGGGAGGAATCGAATATGGCTACACCTTC; CDR3 protein: CASSYDSGGIEYGYTF
D gene: -; V gene: TRBV9; J gene: TRBJ2-3; clone size: -; CDR3 DNA: TGTGCCAGCAGCGGCCCGGACAGAACGCAGTATTTT; CDR3 protein: CASSGPDRTQYF
D gene: TRBD1; V gene: TRBV15; J gene: TRBJ2-1; clone size: -; CDR3 DNA: TGTGCCACCACCGGGACAGGGTTGAGCTCCTACAATGAGCAGTTCTTC; CDR3 protein: CATTGTGLSSYNEQFF
D gene: -; V gene: TRBV7-8; J gene: TRBJ2-7; clone size: -; CDR3 DNA: TGTGCCAGCAGCCCTACTGGGGCACGCTACGAGCAGTACTTC; CDR3 protein: CASSPTGARYEQYF
D gene: TRBD1; V gene: TRBV6-5; J gene: TRBJ2-7; clone size: -; CDR3 DNA: TGTGCCAGCAGTTTCGGGACAGGGGCCAACGAGCAGTACTTC; CDR3 protein: CASSFGTGANEQYF
D gene: -; V gene: TRBV7-9; J gene: TRBJ2-4; clone size: -; CDR3 DNA: TGTGCCAGCAGCCCACCTGCACAGGGACCCAAAAACATTCAGTACTTC; CDR3 protein: CASSPPAQGPKNIQYF
D gene: -; V gene: TRBV9; J gene: TRBJ1-2; clone size: -; CDR3 DNA: TGTGCCAGCAGCGTAGGTCGCTATGGCTACACCTTC; CDR3 protein: CASSVGRYGYTF
D gene: -; V gene: TRBV6-6; J gene: TRBJ1-2; clone size: -; CDR3 DNA: TGTGCCAGCAGTTACTCACCGGAGAACTCTTATGGCTACACCTTC; CDR3 protein: CASSYSPENSYGYTF
D gene: -; V gene: TRBV9; J gene: TRBJ2-4; clone size: -; CDR3 DNA: TGTGCCAGCAGCGAAACGAGCGTTGACAAAAACATTCAGTACTTC; CDR3 protein: CASSETSVDKNIQYF
D gene: -; V gene: TRBV5-1; J gene: TRBJ1-5; clone size: -; CDR3 DNA: TGCGCCAGCAGCCCGACGGGAAATCAGCCCCAGCATTTT; CDR3 protein: CASSPTGNQPQHF
D gene: -; V gene: TRBV6-6; J gene: TRBJ1-2; clone size: -; CDR3 DNA: TGTGCCAGCAGTTACGCGACTGCTCCCAGGGTCTATGGCTACACCTTC; CDR3 protein: CASSYATAPRVYGYTF
D gene: TRBD2; V gene: TRBV11-2; J gene: TRBJ2-7; clone size: -; CDR3 DNA: TGTGCCAGCAGCTTCACTAGCGGGGTGTTTAAAGAGCAGTACTTC; CDR3 protein: CASSFTSGVFKEQYF
D gene: TRBD2; V gene: TRBV5-1; J gene: TRBJ2-5; clone size: -; CDR3 DNA: TGCGCCAGCAGCTTGGTCGGTAGCGGGCTCCAAGAGACCCAGTACTTC; CDR3 protein: CASSLVGSGLQETQYF
D gene: -; V gene: TRBV19; J gene: TRBJ2-7; clone size: -; CDR3 DNA: TGTGCCAGTAGTATGAGTTTCGGCCGGAGAGGTCTCGAGCAGTACTTC; CDR3 protein: CASSMSFGRRGLEQYF
D gene: -; V gene: TRBV11-2; J gene: TRBJ2-5; clone size: once; CDR3 DNA: TGTGCCAGCAGCTTAGTGGGCGGCGGGGCAGAGACCCAGTACTTC; CDR3 protein: CASSLVGGGAETQYF
D gene: TRBD2; V gene: TRBV6-6; J gene: TRBJ2-7; clone size: -; CDR3 DNA: TGTGCCAGCAGTACTAGCGGGAGGGGCTACGAGCAGTACTTC; CDR3 protein: CASSTSGRGYEQYF
D gene: -; V gene: TRBV4-1; J gene: TRBJ2-5; clone size: -; CDR3 DNA: TGCGCCAGCACGGGAGAAGAGACCCAGTACTTC; CDR3 protein: CASTGEETQYF
D gene: TRBD1; V gene: TRBV25-1; J gene: TRBJ2-3; clone size: once; CDR3 DNA: TGTGCCAGCAGGGAGACAGGGGCTGATACGCAGTATTTT; CDR3 protein: CASRETGADTQYF
D gene: -; V gene: TRBV19; J gene: TRBJ2-5; clone size: -; CDR3 DNA: TGTGCCAGTAGCGGCAGGCGGAAAGAGACCCAGTACTTC; CDR3 protein: CASSGRRKETQYF
D gene: TRBD2; V gene: TRBV7-3; J gene: TRBJ2-1; clone size: -; CDR3 DNA: TGTGCCAGCAGCTCCAGGACTAGCGGAAATTACAATGAGCAGTTCTTC; CDR3 protein: CASSSRTSGNYNEQFF
D gene: -; V gene: TRBV11-2; J gene: TRBJ2-2; clone size: -; CDR3 DNA: TGTGCCAGCAGCTTATATTCGACTGATAACACCGGGGAGCTGTTTTTT; CDR3 protein: CASSLYSTDNTGELFF
D gene: -; V gene: TRBV2; J gene: TRBJ1-4; clone size: -; CDR3 DNA: TGTGCCAGCAGTGGCTCTGAAACTAATGAAAAACTGTTTTTT; CDR3 protein: CASSGSETNEKLFF
D gene: TRBD1; V gene: TRBV7-2; J gene: TRBJ1-2; clone size: -; CDR3 DNA: TGTGCCAGCAGCGCCCCCGGGACAGGCCTATATGGCTACACCTTC; CDR3 protein: CASSAPGTGLYGYTF
D gene: -; V gene: TRBV19; J gene: TRBJ1-1; clone size: -; CDR3 DNA: TGTGCCAGTAGTATTACCCCGAACACTGAAGCTTTCTTT; CDR3 protein: CASSITPNTEAFF